Below, 11 T cell receptor beta chains from the same sample are listed, as sequenced in a study of CD8+ T cells in alopecia areata. Reverse transcribed after extraction, RNA yielded cDNA as the sequencing template. Libraries were prepared by immunoSEQ multiplex PCR; TCRdb keeps only in-frame clonotypes and omits some of them. The table records tens of thousands of clones, approximately 58% of them present only once. The sample consisted of NKG2D-high CD8+ T cells sorted from blood. These receptors were collected from a human donor with alopecia areata.

The rearrangement joins TRBV9 to TRBJ2-7; 7 bases map to TRBD2. CDR3 size: 15 residues. Germline CDR1 and CDR2: SGDLS and YYNGEE. V shed 0 bases, J shed 5 bases, and the junction held 8 bases outside the gene matches. This CDR3 reads CASSVEGRGADEQYF. The CDR3 DNA sequence: TGTGCCAGCAGCGTAGAAGGGAGGGGAGCCGACGAGCAGTACTTC.

The chain links TRBV9 to TRBJ2-7; 7 nucleotides match TRBD1. The CDR3 runs 14 residues. V lost 3 bases, J lost 3 bases, and 6 bases stayed unmatched. Germline CDR1 is SGDLS and CDR2 is YYNGEE. Here the CDR3 DNA reads TGTGCCAGCAGCGCGGGACAGCTTTTCTACGAGCAGTACTTC. Amino acid sequence: CASSAGQLFYEQYF.

This clone was seen only once. The chain has TRBV28 and TRBJ2-7, with D possibly TRBD2 on 5 matching bases. The CDR3 covers 13 residues. V lost 5 bases, J lost 6 bases, and 14 bases lay in between. The germline V gene encodes CDR1 MDHEN and CDR2 SYDVKM. The CDR3, as DNA: TGTGCCAGCAGTCGGGGAGTCCGGTTCGAGCAGTACTTC. Encoded protein: CASSRGVRFEQYF.

This chain joins TRBV15 and TRBJ2-1; TRBD2 agrees at 9 bases. Trimming took 4 bases from V and 9 from J; bases not matched to a gene: 16. Germline loops: CDR1 LNHNV, CDR2 YYDKDF (reference sequence). The CDR3 has 17 amino acids. CDR3 in DNA: TGTGCCACCAGCAATATGATGGCGGGAGGGCCGAGGGTTGAGCAGTTCTTC. Translation: CATSNMMAGGPRVEQFF.

The V call is TRBV11-2, the J call TRBJ2-5; 7 bases map to TRBD1. The V and J ends lost 5 bases and 4 bases, in that order; junction bases with no gene match: 10. The germline V gene has CDR1 SGHAT and CDR2 FQNNGV. The CDR3 spans 15 residues. CDR3 amino acids: CASSRTKGARETQYF. The CDR3 DNA reads TGTGCCAGCAGCCGTACAAAGGGGGCACGAGAGACCCAGTACTTC.

V usage is TRBV5-6 and J usage is TRBJ2-1; 7 bases line up with TRBD1. Losses at the gene ends were 3 bases for V and 0 bases for J; bases not matched to a gene: 6. Germline loops: CDR1 SGHDT, CDR2 YYEEEE. This CDR3 has 16 amino acids. The CDR3 here is CASSYRQGRSYNEQFF. The DNA for the CDR3 is TGTGCCAGCAGCTACCGACAGGGTCGCTCCTACAATGAGCAGTTCTTC. Based on the CDR3 plus reference TRBV5-6 and TRBJ2-1, the full variable domain is DAGVTQSPTHLIKTRGQQVTLRCSPKSGHDTVSWYQQALGQGPQFIFQYYEEEERQRGNFPDRFSGHQFPNYSSELNVNALLLGDSALYLCASSYRQGRSYNEQFFGPGTRLTVL.

The V and J genes are TRBV7-8 and TRBJ2-3, with TRBD2 matching 7 bases. CDR1 is SGHVS, CDR2 FQNEAQ, per germline. This CDR3 has 16 amino acids. V dropped 1 base and J dropped 2; count of bases not matched to a gene: 6. The CDR3 loop is CASSLEPGLLTDTQYF. CDR3 nucleotide sequence: TGTGCCAGCAGCTTAGAACCGGGACTACTCACAGATACGCAGTATTTT.

To note about this clone: Other DNA sequences in this sample translate to the same CDR3. This rearrangement joins TRBV5-1 to TRBJ2-6; possible D gene TRBD1, 7 bases. V was trimmed by 3 bases and J by 3 bases, leaving 13 bases between them. The germline V gene encodes CDR1 SGHRS and CDR2 YFSETQ. The CDR3 runs 16 residues. In DNA form, the CDR3 reads TGCGCCAGCAGCTGGAGGGGGCTCGGTGGGGCCAACGTCCTGACTTTC. Its protein is CASSWRGLGGANVLTF. The full variable domain, with the rest looked up from reference TRBV5-1 and TRBJ2-6, is KAGVTQTPRYLIKTRGQQVTLSCSPISGHRSVSWYQQTPGQGLQFLFEYFSETQRNKGNFPGRFSGRQFSNSRSEMNVSTLELGDSALYLCASSWRGLGGANVLTFGAGSRLTVL.

The chain couples TRBV7-2 to TRBJ2-1, with D perhaps TRBD2 (7 bases). This CDR3 is 14 amino acids long. The V gene's germline CDR1 is SGHTA and CDR2 FQGNSA. Trimming left V 5 bases short and J 7 bases short, with 15 bases between. The CDR3 DNA sequence: TGTGCCAGCAGCCACCTAGGGGGAGGGAATGAGCAGTTCTTC. As protein: CASSHLGGGNEQFF.

This rearrangement joins TRBV5-1 to TRBJ1-1; 7 nucleotides line up with TRBD1. V gave up 4 bases and J gave up 4 bases; unmatched junction bases: 1. This CDR3 spans 12 amino acids. The V gene's germline CDR1 is SGHRS and CDR2 YFSETQ. CDR3 residues: CASSPGGTEAFF. The CDR3 bases are TGCGCCAGCAGCCCAGGGGGCACTGAAGCTTTCTTT.

The chain links TRBV29-1 to TRBJ1-2; a weak D match, TRBD1 (5 bases). V lost 2 bases and J 3 bases, leaving 10 bases between the germline ends. Germline V gives CDR1 SQVTM, CDR2 ANQGSEA. This CDR3 has 13 amino acids. The CDR3 region is CSVENRLDYGYTF. The CDR3, as DNA: TGCAGCGTTGAAAACAGGCTGGACTATGGCTACACCTTC.